This entry describes one TCR beta chain. Its antigen is still unknown. The CDR3 is 16 residues long. Germline V gene lookup returns CDR1 SGHRS and CDR2 YFSETQ. Trimming at V came to 3 bases and at J to 2 bases, leaving 8 bases not matched to a gene. The source of the sample is a study of shared clonotypes between healthy human individuals. Looking at the study overall: Aged between 18 and 49, the donors were a couple of women and three men.

Profiling relied on immunoSEQ multiplex PCR, and the TCRdb table lists in-frame clones only, not all of them. The sample includes about 1.5 million clones, approximately 98% seen only once; the top ten take roughly 0.42%. Notes on the study in general: The low donor count limited represented genetic and exposure-history diversity.

The source is a man aged 30-40 years in good health. This rearrangement joins TRBV5-1 to TRBJ2-7; the match to TRBD2 covers 10 bases. Sequencing used naive CD4+ T cells sorted from blood. As to subset: CD45RA+ positively selected. DNA for the CDR3: TGCGCCAGCAGCTGGACCAAAGCGGGAGGGGCCTACGAGCAGTACTTC. Protein sequence: CASSWTKAGGAYEQYF. Full variable domain (missing parts from reference TRBV5-1 and TRBJ2-7): KAGVTQTPRYLIKTRGQQVTLSCSPISGHRSVSWYQQTPGQGLQFLFEYFSETQRNKGNFPGRFSGRQFSNSRSEMNVSTLELGDSALYLCASSWTKAGGAYEQYFGPGTRLTVT.